Shown below are 17 T cell receptor beta chains from a single sample sequenced in a study of shared clonotypes between healthy human individuals. Here immunoSEQ multiplex PCR was the method, and the copy in TCRdb shows in-frame clones only, minus some. The sample contains approximately 2,000,000 clones, around 95% of which appear only once. Naive CD8 isolation took CD45RO-negative cells positively selected for CCR7 and excluded terminally differentiated effector memory CD45RA+ cells. The sample consisted of naive CD8+ T cells from PBMCs. Every receptor here comes from a man between 18 and 29 years old in good health. Some clones in this sample may be carry-over from other donors' samples.

This chain links TRBV9 with TRBJ2-3; either TRBD1 or TRBD2 may fit D (6 bases each). Germline V gene sequence: CDR1 SGDLS, CDR2 YYNGEE. The CDR3 is 15 residues long. Trimming cost V 7 bases and J 1 base, with 16 bases left between them. DNA for the CDR3: TGTGCCAGCGCCCCCGGGGGCAAACGCACAGATACGCAGTATTTT. Protein sequence: CASAPGGKRTDTQYF.

The gene calls are TRBV9 and TRBJ2-1; perhaps TRBD2 as D (7 bases). The CDR3 extends over 16 amino acids. V gave up 4 bases and J gave up 6 bases, with 20 bases separating them. Germline V gene sequence: CDR1 SGDLS, CDR2 YYNGEE. The DNA for the CDR3 is TGTGCCAGCAGCTATTTCCAGGGGACGGGAGGCAATGAGCAGTTCTTC. This encodes CASSYFQGTGGNEQFF.

The CDR3 nucleotides read TGTGCCAGCAGCGGGGAGACTAGCGGGACGTCCCCCTACGAGCAGTACTTC. Translation gives CASSGETSGTSPYEQYF. This sequence joins TRBV9 and TRBJ2-7; 11 nucleotides align to TRBD2. J gave up 2 bases and V 3 bases, and 10 bases lay outside the gene matches. This CDR3 comprises 17 residues. Looked up from germline, CDR1 is SGDLS and CDR2 is YYNGEE.

This clone has only a few counts. The rearrangement joins TRBV13 to TRBJ1-1; unclear D gene. V lost 2 bases and J lost 1, with 11 bases in between. CDR1 and CDR2 from the germline V gene are PRHDT and FYEKMQ (reference sequence). The CDR3 runs to 15 residues. The CDR3 here is CASSLFTTWNTEAFF. The DNA for the CDR3 is TGTGCCAGCAGCTTATTTACGACCTGGAACACTGAAGCTTTCTTT.

The rearrangement uses TRBV19 and TRBJ1-2; tentative D call: TRBD1 (5 bases). Germline V gene lookup returns CDR1 LNHDA and CDR2 SQIVND (reference sequence). V lost 5 bases to trimming and J lost 4 bases, with 14 bases between them. CDR3 length: 14 amino acids. CDR3 protein: CASSLRGNTYGYTF. The CDR3 nucleotides are TGTGCCAGTAGTCTCCGGGGGAATACCTATGGCTACACCTTC.

The genes are TRBV19 and TRBJ2-3; a possible D gene is TRBD1 (6 bases). Between the trimmed V and J ends, which lost 7 bases and 7 bases, there was a span of 9 bases. Germline CDR1 reads LNHDA; CDR2 reads SQIVND (reference sequence). The CDR3 runs 11 residues. CDR3 residues: CASMGANTQYF. CDR3 in DNA: TGTGCCAGTATGGGGGCGAATACGCAGTATTTT.

This clone was detected only once. Sequence at one end of the junction differs from germline and may be a read error. CDR3: CACPGIHF. CDR3 sequence (DNA): TGTGCCTGCCCCGGGATTCACTTC. The chain joins TRBV30 to TRBJ1-2; unclear D gene. The CDR3 runs to 8 residues. Germline V gives CDR1 GTSNPN, CDR2 SVGIG (reference sequence).

For this clone: One end of the junction varies from germline; a read error may be responsible. This chain uses TRBV5-6 with TRBJ2-7; D is unclear. There are 12 residues in the CDR3. Germline loops: CDR1 SGHDT, CDR2 YYEEEE. This CDR3 is CASSLGQVKKDF. DNA for the CDR3: TGTGCCAGCAGCTTGGGTCAGGTCAAGAAGGACTTC.

V is TRBV28 and J is TRBJ2-3; 7 bases fit TRBD2. V shed 4 bases and J 6 bases; nucleotides not matched to a gene: 10. CDR1 and CDR2 (germline): MDHEN, SYDVKM. The CDR3 contains 15 residues. The CDR3 region is CASSSRLAAPDTQYF. As DNA, the CDR3 is TGTGCCAGCAGTTCGCGGCTAGCGGCGCCCGATACGCAGTATTTT.

The chain uses TRBV9 and TRBJ2-7; 13 bases line up with TRBD2. The CDR3 extends over 16 amino acids. V was pared by 4 bases and J by 4 bases, with 8 bases of the junction left unmatched. Germline V gives CDR1 SGDLS, CDR2 YYNGEE. CDR3 DNA sequence: TGTGCCAGCAGCCCACTAGCGGGAGGGACTCTTTACGAGCAGTACTTC. It specifies CASSPLAGGTLYEQYF.

The chain is built from TRBV5-1 and TRBJ1-2, with a tentative D call TRBD1 (6 bases). The CDR3 is made up of 12 amino acids. The V and J ends lost 4 bases and 7 bases respectively, with 11 bases between them. The V gene's germline CDR1 is SGHRS and CDR2 YFSETQ. The CDR3 bases are TGCGCCAGCAGCGCCTACAGGGCTGGCTACACCTTC. Protein product: CASSAYRAGYTF.

For this clone: Other DNA sequences in the same sample also yield this CDR3. The chain carries TRBV7-9 and TRBJ2-7, with D possibly TRBD2 on 5 matching bases. The CDR3 is 13 amino acids. Germline CDR1 and CDR2: SEHNR and FQNEAQ (reference sequence). Trimming took off 1 base at V and 4 bases at J, with 8 bases between the two ends. In DNA form, the CDR3 reads TGTGCCAGCAGCTTAGGCCGGGATTACGAGCAGTACTTC. Its translation: CASSLGRDYEQYF.

This rearrangement joins TRBV28 to TRBJ1-5; D uncertain. Germline lookup yields CDR1 MDHEN and CDR2 SYDVKM. The V gene lost 7 bases and the J gene lost 3 bases, with 13 bases spanning the gap. This CDR3 comprises 14 residues. The DNA for the CDR3 is TGTGCCAGCAACCTAGGGAGCGACAATCAGCCCCAGCATTTT. This translates into CASNLGSDNQPQHF.

The CDR3 protein is CASTLAGGLAGELFF. The CDR3 nucleotides read TGTGCCAGCACCCTAGCGGGGGGGCTCGCCGGGGAGCTGTTTTTT. The chain is built from TRBV6-1 and TRBJ2-2; TRBD2 agrees at 12 bases. Germline CDR1 and CDR2: MNHNS and SASEGT. CDR3 size: 15 residues. With V trimmed by 7 bases and J by 6 bases, 6 bases remained unmatched.

The rearrangement uses TRBV7-9 and TRBJ1-2; maybe TRBD1 (5 bases). The CDR3 runs to 17 residues. Germline V CDR1 and CDR2: SEHNR, FQNEAQ (reference sequence). Trimming pared 3 bases from V and 8 bases from J, leaving 25 bases between. This CDR3 is CASSFPTVTIHREGYTF. Here the CDR3 DNA reads TGTGCCAGCAGCTTTCCGACAGTTACAATACATAGGGAAGGCTACACCTTC.

This chain joins TRBV9 and TRBJ2-5; 10 bases agree with TRBD2. Germline CDR1 SGDLS, CDR2 YYNGEE. There are 16 residues in the CDR3. V was pared by 5 bases and J by 5 bases, with 12 bases of the junction left unmatched. CDR3 sequence reads: CASSPSGRDLIETQYF. The DNA for the CDR3 is TGTGCCAGCAGTCCTAGCGGGAGAGACTTAATCGAGACCCAGTACTTC.

This rearrangement joins TRBV11-1 to TRBJ2-5; D gene ambiguous. V was trimmed by 7 bases and J by 4 bases, leaving 16 bases between them. Germline values: CDR1 SGHAT, CDR2 FQDESV (reference sequence). This CDR3 is 14 amino acids long. The CDR3 reads CASTLGLLGETQYF. In nucleotides, the CDR3 is TGTGCCAGCACGCTAGGGCTACTCGGAGAGACCCAGTACTTC.